This T cell receptor beta chain was sequenced for a study of long-term antiretroviral therapy in people with HIV. General study findings and limits: Although diversity increased after ART, it remained lower than in transplant donor controls.

Each sample contained roughly 0.95-11 million cryopreserved PBMC, thawed before DNA extraction. Concerning this clone itself: The antigen remains undetermined.

Per the germline V gene, CDR1 is SGHRS and CDR2 is YFSETQ. The V and J ends lost 4 bases and 2 bases, in that order; junction bases with no gene match: 5. The CDR3 is made up of 16 amino acids. immunoSEQ v3.0 was run at survey level. Measured with immunoSEQ multiplex PCR; TCRdb has only the in-frame clones, and not every one. Of about 36,000 clones listed, more than 80% are singletons. This specimen consisted of unsorted PBMCs, obtained 3.4 years after starting antiretroviral therapy. V gene TRBV5-1 combines with J gene TRBJ2-3; 12 nucleotides align to TRBD2. The clonotype comes from a man in his thirties or forties with HIV. In DNA, the CDR3 is TGCGCCAGCAGCCTCCTAGCGGGAGGGACCACAGATACGCAGTATTTT. Amino acids: CASSLLAGGTTDTQYF.